These T cell receptor beta chains were read from a single sample in a study of beta chain features in type 1 diabetes. Assay used: immunoSEQ multiplex PCR; TCRdb lists only in-frame clones, some missing. The sample consists of roughly 250,000 clones, 9.6% of them appearing once. Sequenced sample: naive CD4+ T cells from blood. The receptors come from a young woman in good health. CDR3s include the opening cysteine and the closing phenylalanine or tryptophan. A D gene is named only where the DNA matches it firmly. Not all rows give a size; the values are once, few, many and, for expanded clones, a class.

J | V | size | D | CDR3 | DNA
TRBJ2-3 | TRBV30 | NA | NA | CAWRRQGLSTDTQYF | TGTGCCTGGAGGAGACAGGGACTGAGCACAGATACGCAGTATTTT
TRBJ2-7 | TRBV27 | NA | NA | CASSRPGTAVYEQYF | TGTGCCAGCAGTCGACCCGGGACTGCAGTCTACGAGCAGTACTTC
TRBJ1-4 | TRBV2 | few | NA | CASSEQGLSEKLFF | TGTGCCAGCAGTGAACAGGGGCTTAGTGAAAAACTGTTTTTT
TRBJ1-6 | TRBV14 | few | NA | CASSRDTDSPLHF | TGTGCCAGCAGCCGAGACACGGATTCACCCCTCCACTTT
TRBJ2-7 | TRBV4-1 | few | NA | CASSQEARQDRLQYF | TGCGCCAGCAGCCAAGAAGCAAGACAGGACAGATTGCAGTACTTC
TRBJ1-6 | TRBV4-1 | NA | NA | CASSQGSGIRNSPLHF | TGCGCCAGCAGCCAAGGATCAGGGATTCGTAATTCACCCCTCCACTTT
TRBJ2-7 | TRBV30 | few | NA | CAWRQGPVYEQYF | TGTGCCTGGAGACAGGGTCCCGTCTACGAGCAGTACTTC
TRBJ2-1 | TRBV25-1 | NA | TRBD2 | CASRAGTNYNEQFF | TGTGCCAGCAGGGCCGGGACTAATTACAATGAGCAGTTCTTC
TRBJ2-7 | TRBV18 | NA | TRBD1 | CASSVKTGSWEQYF | TGTGCCAGCTCAGTCAAGACAGGGAGTTGGGAGCAGTACTTC
TRBJ2-1 | TRBV12-5 | NA | TRBD2 | CASGGPGGAYNEQFF | TGTGCTAGTGGGGGGCCCGGGGGGGCCTACAATGAGCAGTTCTTC
TRBJ1-2 | TRBV5-4 | NA | NA | CASSFVEVNYGYTF | TGTGCCAGCAGCTTTGTCGAGGTTAACTATGGCTACACCTTC
TRBJ2-5 | TRBV4-1 | NA | TRBD2 | CASSQDSGRHQETQYF | TGCGCCAGCAGCCAAGATAGCGGGAGGCACCAAGAGACCCAGTACTTC
TRBJ1-1 | TRBV4-2 | NA | TRBD1 | CASSSRQGMNTEAFF | TGTGCCAGCAGCTCAAGACAGGGAATGAACACTGAAGCTTTCTTT
TRBJ2-7 | TRBV2 | few | TRBD1 | CASREDRGLSYEQYF | TGTGCCAGCAGGGAAGACAGGGGGCTCTCCTACGAGCAGTACTTC
TRBJ1-2 | TRBV27 | NA | TRBD1 | CASSPGQGAKGYTF | TGTGCCAGCAGTCCTGGACAGGGAGCTAAAGGCTACACCTTC
TRBJ1-1 | TRBV14 | NA | NA | CASSQDAREAFF | TGTGCCAGCAGCCAAGATGCGAGGGAAGCTTTCTTT
TRBJ1-5 | TRBV28 | few | NA | CASRGYGQPQHF | TGTGCCAGCCGGGGGTATGGCCAGCCCCAGCATTTT
TRBJ1-1 | TRBV5-1 | NA | NA | CASSLGAGTEAFF | TGCGCCAGCAGCTTGGGGGCGGGGACTGAAGCTTTCTTT
TRBJ2-3 | TRBV29-1 | few | TRBD2 | CSVEDAGLAVGTQYF | TGCAGCGTTGAAGATGCGGGACTAGCAGTCGGTACGCAGTATTTT
TRBJ1-2 | TRBV7-9 | NA | NA | CASRRETEIYGYTF | TGTGCCAGCAGGCGAGAGACAGAGATATATGGCTACACCTTC
TRBJ1-5 | TRBV7-2 | NA | TRBD1 | CASSLTGRLRNQPQHF | TGTGCCAGCAGCTTGACAGGGAGGTTGCGCAATCAGCCCCAGCATTTT
TRBJ1-1 | TRBV2 | few | NA | CARKGVPNTEAFF | TGTGCCAGAAAGGGGGTACCCAACACTGAAGCTTTCTTT
TRBJ1-4 | TRBV4-1 | NA | NA | CASSHMGGQGPEKLFF | TGCGCCAGCAGCCACATGGGGGGTCAGGGCCCCGAAAAACTGTTTTTT
TRBJ2-3 | TRBV11-2 | few | TRBD2 | CASSSGVKDTQYF | TGTGCCAGCAGCAGCGGGGTGAAGGATACGCAGTATTTT
TRBJ1-6 | TRBV9 | NA | TRBD1 | CASSVDGGGSSPLHF | TGTGCCAGCAGCGTAGATGGAGGGGGCAGTTCACCCCTCCACTTT
TRBJ2-3 | TRBV19 | few | NA | CASSNPAAYTDTQYF | TGTGCCAGTAGTAATCCGGCGGCCTACACAGATACGCAGTATTTT
TRBJ2-3 | TRBV5-6 | NA | NA | CASSLAGVVDTQYF | TGTGCCAGCAGCTTGGCAGGGGTGGTAGATACGCAGTATTTT
TRBJ2-7 | TRBV14 | many | NA | CASSHSRYEQYF | TGTGCCAGCAGCCATTCGAGGTACGAGCAGTACTTC